This TCR beta chain was captured in a study of cytomegalovirus exposure and HLA in healthy donors. Use of 60 Vbeta and 13 Jbeta primers characterized the PCR. The table came from immunoSEQ multiplex PCR; TCRdb's copy has only in-frame clones and leaves some out. The sample holds approximately 160,000 clones, 68% seen once. Germline V gene sequence: CDR1 SQVTM, CDR2 ANQGSEA. J gave up 1 base and V 6 bases, and 3 bases lay outside the gene matches. This CDR3 comprises 13 residues. The sample consisted of PBMCs. The receptor's source is a young woman in good health and CMV-seropositive. The rearrangement joins TRBV29-1 to TRBJ2-3, with 8 positions matching TRBD1. The CDR3 here is CSVATGGTDTQYF. CDR3 sequence (DNA): TGCAGCGTAGCGACAGGGGGCACAGATACGCAGTATTTT.